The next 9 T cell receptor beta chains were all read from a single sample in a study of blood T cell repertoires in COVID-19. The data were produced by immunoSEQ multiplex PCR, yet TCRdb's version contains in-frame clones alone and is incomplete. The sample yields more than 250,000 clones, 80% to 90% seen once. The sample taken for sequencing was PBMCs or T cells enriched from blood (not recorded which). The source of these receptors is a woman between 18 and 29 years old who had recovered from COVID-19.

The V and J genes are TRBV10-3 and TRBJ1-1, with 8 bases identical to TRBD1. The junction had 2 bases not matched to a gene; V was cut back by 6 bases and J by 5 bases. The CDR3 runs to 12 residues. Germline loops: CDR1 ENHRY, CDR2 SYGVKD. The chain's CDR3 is CAIRTGVTEAFF. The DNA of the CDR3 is TGTGCCATCAGGACAGGGGTAACTGAAGCTTTCTTT.

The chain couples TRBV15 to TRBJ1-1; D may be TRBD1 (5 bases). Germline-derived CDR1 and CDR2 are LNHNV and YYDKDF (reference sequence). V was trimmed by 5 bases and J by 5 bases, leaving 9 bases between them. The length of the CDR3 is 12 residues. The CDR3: CATSLGETEAFF. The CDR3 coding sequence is TGTGCCACCAGCCTAGGGGAAACTGAAGCTTTCTTT.

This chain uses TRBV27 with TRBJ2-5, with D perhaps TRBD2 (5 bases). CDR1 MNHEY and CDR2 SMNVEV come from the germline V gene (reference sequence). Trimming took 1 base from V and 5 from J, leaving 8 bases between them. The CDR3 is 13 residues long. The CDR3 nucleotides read TGTGCCAGCAGTTTATTCCCGGGGGAGACCCAGTACTTC. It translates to CASSLFPGETQYF.

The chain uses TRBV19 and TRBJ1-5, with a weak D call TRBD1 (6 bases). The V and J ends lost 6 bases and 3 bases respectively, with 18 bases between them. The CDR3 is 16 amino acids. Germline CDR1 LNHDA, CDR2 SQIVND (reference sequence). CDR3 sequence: CASRGARGVYNQPQHF. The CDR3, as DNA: TGTGCCAGTAGGGGGGCCAGGGGTGTTTACAATCAGCCCCAGCATTTT.

The CDR3 spells CASTPRDSLYEQYF. The CDR3 DNA reads as TGTGCCAGTACCCCCCGGGACAGCCTGTACGAGCAGTACTTC. The chain joins TRBV19 to TRBJ2-7; 7 bases agree with TRBD1. Germline V gene sequence: CDR1 LNHDA, CDR2 SQIVND (reference sequence). Germline trimming cut 7 bases from V and 4 bases from J; bases unmatched to any gene: 10. This CDR3 contains 14 residues.

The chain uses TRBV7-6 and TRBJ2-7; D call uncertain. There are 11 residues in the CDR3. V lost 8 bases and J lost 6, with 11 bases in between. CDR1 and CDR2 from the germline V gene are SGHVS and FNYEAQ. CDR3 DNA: TGTGCCAGCGGCCCTGGTCGCGAGCAGTACTTC. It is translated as CASGPGREQYF. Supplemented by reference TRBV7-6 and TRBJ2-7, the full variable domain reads GAGVSQSPRYKVTKRGQDVALRCDPISGHVSLYWYRQALGQGPEFLTYFNYEAQQDKSGLPNDRFSAERPEGSISTLTIQRTEQRDSAMYRCASGPGREQYFGPGTRLTVT.

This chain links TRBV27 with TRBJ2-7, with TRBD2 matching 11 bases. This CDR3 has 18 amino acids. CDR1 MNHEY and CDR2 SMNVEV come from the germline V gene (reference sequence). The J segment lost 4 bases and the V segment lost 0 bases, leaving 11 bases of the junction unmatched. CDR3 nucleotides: TGTGCCAGCAGTTTATCCTATAGCGGGAGGGCACCAGGATACGAGCAGTACTTC. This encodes CASSLSYSGRAPGYEQYF.

The CDR3 DNA sequence: TGCGCCAGCAGACCCGACAGGGGATACACTGAAGCTTTCTTT. It is translated as CASRPDRGYTEAFF. The J gene is TRBJ1-1, the V gene TRBV4-1, with 8 bases lining up with TRBD1. The trim removed 6 bases at V and 3 bases at J, leaving 6 bases unmatched. Germline values: CDR1 MGHRA, CDR2 YSYEKL. The CDR3 is 14 amino acids.

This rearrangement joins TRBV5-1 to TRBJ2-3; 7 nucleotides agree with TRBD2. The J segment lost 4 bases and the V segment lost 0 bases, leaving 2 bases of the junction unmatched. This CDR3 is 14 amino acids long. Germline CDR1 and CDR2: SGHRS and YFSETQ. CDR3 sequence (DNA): TGCGCCAGCAGCTTGGGGGCGGGGGCAGATACGCAGTATTTT. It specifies CASSLGAGADTQYF.